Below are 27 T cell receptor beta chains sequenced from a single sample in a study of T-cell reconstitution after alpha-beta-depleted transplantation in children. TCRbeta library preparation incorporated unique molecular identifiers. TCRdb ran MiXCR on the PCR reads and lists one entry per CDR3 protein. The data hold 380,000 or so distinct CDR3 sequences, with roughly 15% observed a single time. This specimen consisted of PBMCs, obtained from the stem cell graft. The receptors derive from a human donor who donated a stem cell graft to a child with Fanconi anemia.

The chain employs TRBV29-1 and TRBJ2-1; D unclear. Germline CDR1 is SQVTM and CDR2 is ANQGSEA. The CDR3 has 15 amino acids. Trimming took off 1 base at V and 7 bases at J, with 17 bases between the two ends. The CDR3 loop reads CSVEVQGMVRNEQFF. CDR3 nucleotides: TGCAGCGTTGAAGTTCAAGGTATGGTGAGGAATGAGCAGTTCTTC.

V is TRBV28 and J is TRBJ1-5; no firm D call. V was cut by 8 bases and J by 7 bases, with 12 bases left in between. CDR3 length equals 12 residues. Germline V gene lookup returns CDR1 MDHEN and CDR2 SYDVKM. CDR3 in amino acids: CASGREPQPQHF. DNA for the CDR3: TGTGCCAGCGGACGGGAACCCCAGCCCCAGCATTTT.

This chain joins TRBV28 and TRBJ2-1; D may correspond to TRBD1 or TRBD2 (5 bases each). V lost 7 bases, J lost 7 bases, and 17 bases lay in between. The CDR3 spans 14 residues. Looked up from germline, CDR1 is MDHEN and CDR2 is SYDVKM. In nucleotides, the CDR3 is TGTGCCAGCAATAGATCCCCTTGGGGGAATGAGCAGTTCTTC. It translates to CASNRSPWGNEQFF.

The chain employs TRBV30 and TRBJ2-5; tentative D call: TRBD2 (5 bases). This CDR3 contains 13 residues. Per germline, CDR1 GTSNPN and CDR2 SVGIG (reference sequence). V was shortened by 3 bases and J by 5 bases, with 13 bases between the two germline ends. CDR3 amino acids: CAWRGGRSETQYF. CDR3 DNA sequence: TGTGCCTGGAGAGGAGGCAGGAGCGAGACCCAGTACTTC.

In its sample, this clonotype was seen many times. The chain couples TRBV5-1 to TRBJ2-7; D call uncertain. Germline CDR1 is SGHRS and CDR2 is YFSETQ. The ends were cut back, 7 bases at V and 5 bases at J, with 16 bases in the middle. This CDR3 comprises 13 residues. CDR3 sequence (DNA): TGCGCCAGCTACCCAGACCGGGCCGACGAGCAGTACTTC. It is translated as CASYPDRADEQYF.

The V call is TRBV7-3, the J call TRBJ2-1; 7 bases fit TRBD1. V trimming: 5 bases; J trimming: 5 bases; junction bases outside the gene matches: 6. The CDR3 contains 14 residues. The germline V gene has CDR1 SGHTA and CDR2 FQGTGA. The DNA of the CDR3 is TGTGCCAGCAGCCGAGGGGGCGCGGACAATGAGCAGTTCTTC. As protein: CASSRGGADNEQFF.

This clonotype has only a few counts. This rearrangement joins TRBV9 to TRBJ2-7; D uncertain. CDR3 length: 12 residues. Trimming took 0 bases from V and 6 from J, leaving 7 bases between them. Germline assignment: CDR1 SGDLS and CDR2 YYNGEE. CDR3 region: CASSVDFGEQYF. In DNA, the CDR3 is TGTGCCAGCAGCGTAGACTTCGGCGAGCAGTACTTC.

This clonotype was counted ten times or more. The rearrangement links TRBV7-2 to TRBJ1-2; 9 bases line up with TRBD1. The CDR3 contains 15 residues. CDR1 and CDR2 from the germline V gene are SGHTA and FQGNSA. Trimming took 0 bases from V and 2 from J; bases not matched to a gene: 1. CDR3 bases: TGTGCCAGCAGCTTAGCTACAGGGGGCAACTATGGCTACACCTTC. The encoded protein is CASSLATGGNYGYTF.

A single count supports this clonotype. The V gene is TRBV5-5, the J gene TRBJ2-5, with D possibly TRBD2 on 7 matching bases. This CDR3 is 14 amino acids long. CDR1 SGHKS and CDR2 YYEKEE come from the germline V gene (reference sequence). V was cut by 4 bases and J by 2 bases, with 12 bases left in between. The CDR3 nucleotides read TGTGCCAGCAGCCAGCGGGACAAGCAAGAGACCCAGTACTTC. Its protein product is CASSQRDKQETQYF.

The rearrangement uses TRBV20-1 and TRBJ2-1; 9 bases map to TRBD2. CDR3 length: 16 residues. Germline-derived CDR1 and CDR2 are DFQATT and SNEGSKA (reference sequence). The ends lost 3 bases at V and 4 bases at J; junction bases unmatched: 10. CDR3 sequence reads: CSARRPLAGAYNEQFF. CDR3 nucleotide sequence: TGCAGTGCTAGGAGACCACTAGCGGGCGCTTACAATGAGCAGTTCTTC.

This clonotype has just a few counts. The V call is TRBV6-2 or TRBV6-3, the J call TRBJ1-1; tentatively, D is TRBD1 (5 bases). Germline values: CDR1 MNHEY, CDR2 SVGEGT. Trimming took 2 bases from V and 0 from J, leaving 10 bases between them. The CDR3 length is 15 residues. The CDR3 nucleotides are TGTGCCAGCAGTTACATTTGGGACCTGAACACTGAAGCTTTCTTT. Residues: CASSYIWDLNTEAFF.

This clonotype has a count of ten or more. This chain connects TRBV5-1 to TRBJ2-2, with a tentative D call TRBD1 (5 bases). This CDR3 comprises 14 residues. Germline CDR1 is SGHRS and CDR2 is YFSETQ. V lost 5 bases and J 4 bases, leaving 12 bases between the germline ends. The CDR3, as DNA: TGCGCCAGCAGGCGCGACAGCTCCACCGGGGAGCTGTTTTTT. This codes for CASRRDSSTGELFF.

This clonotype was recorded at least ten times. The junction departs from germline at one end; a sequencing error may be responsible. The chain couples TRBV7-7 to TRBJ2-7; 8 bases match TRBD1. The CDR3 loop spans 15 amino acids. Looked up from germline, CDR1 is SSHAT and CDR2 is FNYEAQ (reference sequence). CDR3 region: CASSYGQGLSYEQYF. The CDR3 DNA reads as TGTGCTAGCAGCTATGGACAGGGCTTATCCTACGAGCAGTACTTC.

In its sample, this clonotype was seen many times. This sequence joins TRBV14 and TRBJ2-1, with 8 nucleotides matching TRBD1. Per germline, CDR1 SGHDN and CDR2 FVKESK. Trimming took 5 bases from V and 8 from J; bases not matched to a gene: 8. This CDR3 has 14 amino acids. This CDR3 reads CASSYGQGGYEQFF. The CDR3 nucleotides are TGTGCCAGCAGCTATGGACAGGGTGGATATGAGCAGTTCTTC.

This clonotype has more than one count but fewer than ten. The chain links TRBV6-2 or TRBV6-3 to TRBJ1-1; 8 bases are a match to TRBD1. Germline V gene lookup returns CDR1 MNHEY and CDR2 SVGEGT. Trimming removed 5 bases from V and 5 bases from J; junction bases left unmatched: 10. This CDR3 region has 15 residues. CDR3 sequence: CASSQPRQGRTEAFF. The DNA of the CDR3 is TGTGCCAGCAGTCAACCGCGACAGGGGAGGACTGAAGCTTTCTTT.

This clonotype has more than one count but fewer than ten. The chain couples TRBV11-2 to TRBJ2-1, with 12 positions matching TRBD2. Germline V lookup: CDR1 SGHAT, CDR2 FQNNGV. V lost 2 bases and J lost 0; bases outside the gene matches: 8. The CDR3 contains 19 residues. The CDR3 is CASSLLLAGGPSSYNEQFF. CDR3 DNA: TGTGCCAGCAGCTTACTACTAGCGGGGGGACCTAGCTCCTACAATGAGCAGTTCTTC.

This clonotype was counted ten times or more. The CDR3 nucleotides are TGTGCCAGCACCCCATGGGGGAACACCGGGGAGCTGTTTTTT. Protein sequence: CASTPWGNTGELFF. The chain links TRBV2 to TRBJ2-2; no clear D. CDR3 length: 14 residues. The germline V gene encodes CDR1 SNHLY and CDR2 FYNNEI. V lost 7 bases, J lost 1 base, and 10 bases lay in between.

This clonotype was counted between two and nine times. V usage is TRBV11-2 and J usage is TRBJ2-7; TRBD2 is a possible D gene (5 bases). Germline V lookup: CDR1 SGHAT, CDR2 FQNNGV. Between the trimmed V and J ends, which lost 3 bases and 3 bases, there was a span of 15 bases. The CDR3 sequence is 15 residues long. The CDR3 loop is CASSLGDPELYEQYF. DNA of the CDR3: TGTGCCAGCAGCTTGGGAGACCCGGAACTCTACGAGCAGTACTTC.

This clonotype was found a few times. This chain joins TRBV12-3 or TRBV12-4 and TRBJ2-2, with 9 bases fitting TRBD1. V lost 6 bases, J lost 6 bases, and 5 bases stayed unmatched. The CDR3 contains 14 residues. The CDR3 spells CASRRDRVPGELFF. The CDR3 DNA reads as TGTGCCAGCAGGCGGGACAGGGTCCCCGGGGAGCTGTTTTTT.

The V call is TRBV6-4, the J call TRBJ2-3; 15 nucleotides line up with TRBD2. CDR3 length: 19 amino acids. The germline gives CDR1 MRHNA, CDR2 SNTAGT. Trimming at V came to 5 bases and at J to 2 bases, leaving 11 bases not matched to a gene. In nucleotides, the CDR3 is TGTGCCAGCAGTCCCCGGGGACTAGCGGGGGGCCGCATCACAGATACGCAGTATTTT. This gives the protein CASSPRGLAGGRITDTQYF.

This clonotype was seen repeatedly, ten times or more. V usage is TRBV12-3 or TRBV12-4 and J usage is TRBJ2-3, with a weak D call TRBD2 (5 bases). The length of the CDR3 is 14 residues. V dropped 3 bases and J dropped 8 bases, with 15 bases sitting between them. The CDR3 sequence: CASSLSTSGGTQYF. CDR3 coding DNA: TGTGCCAGCAGTTTGAGTACCTCCGGAGGTACGCAGTATTTT.

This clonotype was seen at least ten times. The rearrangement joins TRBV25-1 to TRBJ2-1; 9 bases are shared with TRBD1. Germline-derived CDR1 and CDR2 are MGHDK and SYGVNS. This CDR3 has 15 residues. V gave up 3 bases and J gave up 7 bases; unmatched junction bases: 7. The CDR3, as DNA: TGTGCCAGCAGTGAGGGACAGGGAGGGAGAAATGAGCAGTTCTTC. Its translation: CASSEGQGGRNEQFF.

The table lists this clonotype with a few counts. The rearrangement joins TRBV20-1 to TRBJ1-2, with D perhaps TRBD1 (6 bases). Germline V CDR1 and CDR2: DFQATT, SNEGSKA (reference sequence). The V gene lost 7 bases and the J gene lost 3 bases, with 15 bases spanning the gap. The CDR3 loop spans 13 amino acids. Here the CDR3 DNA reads TGCAGTGTAAGCGGCAGGGGATACTATGGCTACACCTTC. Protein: CSVSGRGYYGYTF.

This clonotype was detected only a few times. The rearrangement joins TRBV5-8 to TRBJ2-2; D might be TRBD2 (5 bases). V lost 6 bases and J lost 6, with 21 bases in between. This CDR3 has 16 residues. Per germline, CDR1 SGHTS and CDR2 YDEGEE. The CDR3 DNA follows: TGTGCCAGCAACGGAGGTCCTCGACTTAGAGCCGGGGAGCTGTTTTTT. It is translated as CASNGGPRLRAGELFF.

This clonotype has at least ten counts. This CDR3 is CASSLWNSNTEAFF. CDR3 in DNA: TGCGCCAGCAGCTTGTGGAATAGTAACACTGAAGCTTTCTTT. V is TRBV5-1 and J is TRBJ1-1, with D hard to call. The germline CDR1 and CDR2 sequences are SGHRS and YFSETQ. The CDR3 consists of 14 residues. V was trimmed by 1 base and J by 2 bases, leaving 9 bases between them.

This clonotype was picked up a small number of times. The CDR3: CASISGNTIYF. The DNA for the CDR3 is TGTGCCAGCATCTCTGGAAACACCATATATTTT. This chain uses TRBV6-1 with TRBJ1-3; D call uncertain. Germline CDR1 is MNHNS and CDR2 is SASEGT. The CDR3 is 11 residues long. Deletions cut 7 bases from V and 0 bases from J, with 1 base between.

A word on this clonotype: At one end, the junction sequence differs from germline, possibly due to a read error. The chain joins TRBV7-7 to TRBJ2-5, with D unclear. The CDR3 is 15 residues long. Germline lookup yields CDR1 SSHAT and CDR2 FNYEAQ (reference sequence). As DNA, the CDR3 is TGTGCTAGCAGCTCCCTATCCGGCCAACAAGAGACCCAGTACTTC. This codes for CASSSLSGQQETQYF. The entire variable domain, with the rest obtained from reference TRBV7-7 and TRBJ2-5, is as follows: GAGVSQSPRYKVTKRGQDVTLRCDPISSHATLYWYQQALGQGPEFLTYFNYEAQPDKSGLPSDRFSAERPEGSISTLTIQRTEQRDSAMYRCASSSLSGQQETQYFGPGTRLLVL.